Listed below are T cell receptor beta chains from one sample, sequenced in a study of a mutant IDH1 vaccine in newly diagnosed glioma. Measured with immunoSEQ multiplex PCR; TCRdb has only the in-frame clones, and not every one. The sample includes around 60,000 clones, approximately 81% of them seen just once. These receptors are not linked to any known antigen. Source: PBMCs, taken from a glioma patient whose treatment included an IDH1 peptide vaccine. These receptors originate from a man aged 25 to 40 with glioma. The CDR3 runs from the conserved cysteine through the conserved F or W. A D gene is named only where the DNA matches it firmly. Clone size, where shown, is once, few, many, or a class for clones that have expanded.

CDR3 DNA: TGCGCCAGCAGCCAAGATCCCAGGGCAGGGTCCTACGAGCAGTACTTC; CDR3 protein: CASSQDPRAGSYEQYF; V gene: TRBV4-1; D gene: NA; J gene: TRBJ2-7; clone size: NA
CDR3 DNA: TGTGCCAGTAGTCCTGACGACACTTCCACATTTCAGCCCCAGCATTTT; CDR3 protein: CASSPDDTSTFQPQHF; V gene: TRBV19; D gene: NA; J gene: TRBJ1-5; clone size: NA
CDR3 DNA: TGTGCCAGCAGCCAAGACAGCTCCTACGAGCAGTACTTC; CDR3 protein: CASSQDSSYEQYF; V gene: TRBV27; D gene: NA; J gene: TRBJ2-7; clone size: NA
CDR3 DNA: TGTGCCAGCAGTTTATCCGGGGGGGCGAACACTGAAGCTTTCTTT; CDR3 protein: CASSLSGGANTEAFF; V gene: TRBV28; D gene: NA; J gene: TRBJ1-1; clone size: once
CDR3 DNA: TGTGCCAGCAGTTACTTTAGTACAGGGGGCAGTAATGGCTACACCTTC; CDR3 protein: CASSYFSTGGSNGYTF; V gene: TRBV6-5; D gene: TRBD1; J gene: TRBJ1-2; clone size: NA
CDR3 DNA: TGTGCCAGCAGCCTGGGACCTATTGGAAACACCATATATTTT; CDR3 protein: CASSLGPIGNTIYF; V gene: TRBV11-2; D gene: NA; J gene: TRBJ1-3; clone size: NA
CDR3 DNA: TGCAGCGCTCATGTTAGCTCCTACGAGCAGTACTTC; CDR3 protein: CSAHVSSYEQYF; V gene: TRBV29-1; D gene: NA; J gene: TRBJ2-7; clone size: NA
CDR3 DNA: TGTGCCAGCAGTTCCTTTGGCTACACCTTC; CDR3 protein: CASSSFGYTF; V gene: TRBV28; D gene: NA; J gene: TRBJ1-2; clone size: few
CDR3 DNA: TGTGCCAGCAGCTTGGGACAGTCCTTTCTTTGGGACTATGGCTACACCTTC; CDR3 protein: CASSLGQSFLWDYGYTF; V gene: TRBV5-6; D gene: NA; J gene: TRBJ1-2; clone size: NA
CDR3 DNA: TGCGCCAGCAGCTTCCTCCCTAGACAGGGGGCGACGTACGAGCAGTACTTC; CDR3 protein: CASSFLPRQGATYEQYF; V gene: TRBV5-1; D gene: TRBD1; J gene: TRBJ2-7; clone size: NA
CDR3 DNA: TGTGCCACCAGCAGAGAGGGGACTCTGGGGCCCCACCACTTT; CDR3 protein: CATSREGTLGPHHF; V gene: TRBV15; D gene: NA; J gene: TRBJ1-6; clone size: NA
CDR3 DNA: TGTGCCAGTAGTAAAAGGACAAGGGATGAGCAGTTCTTC; CDR3 protein: CASSKRTRDEQFF; V gene: TRBV19; D gene: NA; J gene: TRBJ2-1; clone size: NA
CDR3 DNA: TGTGCCAGCAGCGGAGGGCAGGGGGTAGTTAACACCGGGGAGCTGTTTTTT; CDR3 protein: CASSGGQGVVNTGELFF; V gene: TRBV5-4; D gene: NA; J gene: TRBJ2-2; clone size: NA
CDR3 DNA: TGTGCCAGCAGTTCGCGGGGACAGCCAAGTCCCTACGAGCAGTACTTC; CDR3 protein: CASSSRGQPSPYEQYF; V gene: TRBV6-5; D gene: NA; J gene: TRBJ2-7; clone size: NA
CDR3 DNA: TGTGCCAGTATGACACGGACTGGAAACACCATATATTTT; CDR3 protein: CASMTRTGNTIYF; V gene: TRBV28; D gene: NA; J gene: TRBJ1-3; clone size: once
CDR3 DNA: TGCAGCGTTGAGTTCGACAGTGGCTACAATGAGCAGTTCTTC; CDR3 protein: CSVEFDSGYNEQFF; V gene: TRBV29-1; D gene: NA; J gene: TRBJ2-1; clone size: NA
CDR3 DNA: TGTGCCAGCTCAACATGGACAGGGGCGCCGTCTGGCTACACCTTC; CDR3 protein: CASSTWTGAPSGYTF; V gene: TRBV18; D gene: TRBD1; J gene: TRBJ1-2; clone size: NA
CDR3 DNA: TGTGCCAGCAGCCTTGGACAGGGATACTACGAGCAGTACTTC; CDR3 protein: CASSLGQGYYEQYF; V gene: TRBV11-2; D gene: TRBD1; J gene: TRBJ2-7; clone size: once
CDR3 DNA: TGCGCCAGCAGTGATTGGGGAGCTGGAAACACCATATATTTT; CDR3 protein: CASSDWGAGNTIYF; V gene: TRBV10-2; D gene: NA; J gene: TRBJ1-3; clone size: NA
CDR3 DNA: TGTGCCAGCAGCTTATGGGCGGGGGATCTGACATCAAACACCGGGGAGCTGTTTTTT; CDR3 protein: CASSLWAGDLTSNTGELFF; V gene: TRBV5-8; D gene: TRBD2; J gene: TRBJ2-2; clone size: NA